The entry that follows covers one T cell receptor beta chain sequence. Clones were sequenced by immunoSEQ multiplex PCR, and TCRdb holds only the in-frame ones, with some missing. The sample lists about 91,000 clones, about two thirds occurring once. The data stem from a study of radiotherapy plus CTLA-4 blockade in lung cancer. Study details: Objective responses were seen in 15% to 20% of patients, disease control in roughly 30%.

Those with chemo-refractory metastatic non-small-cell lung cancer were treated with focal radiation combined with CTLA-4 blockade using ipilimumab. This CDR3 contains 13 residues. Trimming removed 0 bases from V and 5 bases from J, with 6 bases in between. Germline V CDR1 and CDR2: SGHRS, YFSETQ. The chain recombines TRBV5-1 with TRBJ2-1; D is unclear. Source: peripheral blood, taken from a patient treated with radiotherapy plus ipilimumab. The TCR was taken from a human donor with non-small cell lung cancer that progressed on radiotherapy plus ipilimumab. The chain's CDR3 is CASSLDEDNEQFF. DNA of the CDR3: TGCGCCAGCAGCTTGGACGAAGACAATGAGCAGTTCTTC.